The rows below give T cell receptor beta chains drawn from one sample of a study of cytomegalovirus exposure and HLA in healthy donors. The assay was immunoSEQ multiplex PCR, and TCRdb's table has in-frame clones only and misses some. The sample consists of about 190,000 clones, 77% of them appearing once. Sequenced sample: PBMCs. Every receptor here comes from a woman in her 30s in good health and CMV-seropositive. Each CDR3 is given with its conserved first and last residue. D genes are given only for firm matches. Not all rows give a size; the values are once, few, many and, for expanded clones, a class.

cdr3_length: 14
d_call: -
v_call: TRBV13
j_call: TRBJ2-3
clone_size: few
cdr3_nt: TGTGCCAGCAGCTTATTCCAGAACACAGATACGCAGTATTTT
cdr3_aa: CASSLFQNTDTQYF

cdr3_length: 15
d_call: -
v_call: TRBV5-4
j_call: TRBJ2-1
clone_size: -
cdr3_nt: TGTGCCAGCAGCCAGGGGGGACTTTCGACCAATGAGCAGTTCTTC
cdr3_aa: CASSQGGLSTNEQFF

cdr3_length: 16
d_call: -
v_call: TRBV21-1
j_call: TRBJ1-1
clone_size: -
cdr3_nt: TGTGCCAGCAGCTCCCGGGACAGGAACCGGGGGGCTGAAGCTTTCTTT
cdr3_aa: CASSSRDRNRGAEAFF

cdr3_length: 15
d_call: TRBD1
v_call: TRBV5-1
j_call: TRBJ1-6
clone_size: once
cdr3_nt: TGCGCCAGCAGCCTACAGGGGGCGCGTGATTCACCCCTCCACTTT
cdr3_aa: CASSLQGARDSPLHF

cdr3_length: 12
d_call: -
v_call: TRBV30
j_call: TRBJ1-3
clone_size: -
cdr3_nt: TGTGCCTGGGGACAATCTGGAAACACCATATATTTT
cdr3_aa: CAWGQSGNTIYF

cdr3_length: 16
d_call: -
v_call: TRBV4-1
j_call: TRBJ1-2
clone_size: -
cdr3_nt: TGCGCCAGCAGCCAAGCCCCAACGTCAGGGAACTATGGCTACACCTTC
cdr3_aa: CASSQAPTSGNYGYTF

cdr3_length: 15
d_call: -
v_call: TRBV7-3
j_call: TRBJ2-5
clone_size: -
cdr3_nt: TGTGCCAGCAGCTTAGGAGGGCAGCCATCAGAGACCCAGTACTTC
cdr3_aa: CASSLGGQPSETQYF

cdr3_length: 14
d_call: TRBD1
v_call: TRBV29-1
j_call: TRBJ1-5
clone_size: -
cdr3_nt: TGCAGCGTTGAGCCGGGGACAGGGGGGCAGCCCCAGCATTTT
cdr3_aa: CSVEPGTGGQPQHF

cdr3_length: 17
d_call: TRBD1
v_call: TRBV14
j_call: TRBJ2-3
clone_size: -
cdr3_nt: TGTGCCAGCAGCCATCTAGGGACAGGGGGCTTGACAGATACGCAGTATTTT
cdr3_aa: CASSHLGTGGLTDTQYF

cdr3_length: 16
d_call: TRBD2
v_call: TRBV7-9
j_call: TRBJ2-2
clone_size: -
cdr3_nt: TGTGCCAGCAGCTTAAGTAGTAGCGGGGCCCCCCGGGAGCTGTTTTTT
cdr3_aa: CASSLSSSGAPRELFF

cdr3_length: 13
d_call: TRBD1
v_call: TRBV6-5
j_call: TRBJ2-7
clone_size: -
cdr3_nt: TGTGCCAGCAGTCCCGAGACAGGGTGGGAGCAGTACTTC
cdr3_aa: CASSPETGWEQYF

cdr3_length: 17
d_call: TRBD2
v_call: TRBV5-6
j_call: TRBJ2-7
clone_size: -
cdr3_nt: TGTGCCAGCAGCTCGGTGGATACTAGCGGGTGGTCCTACGAGCAGTACTTC
cdr3_aa: CASSSVDTSGWSYEQYF

cdr3_length: 15
d_call: TRBD2
v_call: TRBV7-2
j_call: TRBJ2-7
clone_size: -
cdr3_nt: TGTGCCAGCAGGAGAAAGCGGGAGGAACCCTACGAGCAGTACTTC
cdr3_aa: CASRRKREEPYEQYF

cdr3_length: 11
d_call: -
v_call: TRBV20-1
j_call: TRBJ2-1
clone_size: -
cdr3_nt: TGCAGTGCTAGAGCTTACAATGAGCAGTTCTTC
cdr3_aa: CSARAYNEQFF

cdr3_length: 14
d_call: -
v_call: TRBV13
j_call: TRBJ1-5
clone_size: -
cdr3_nt: TGTGCCAGCAGCTTAGCCGGGAGCAATCAGCCCCAGCATTTT
cdr3_aa: CASSLAGSNQPQHF

cdr3_length: 13
d_call: -
v_call: TRBV10-3
j_call: TRBJ2-7
clone_size: -
cdr3_nt: TGTGCCATCAGTGCTGGGGGGGCGCGGGAGCAGTACTTC
cdr3_aa: CAISAGGAREQYF

cdr3_length: 15
d_call: TRBD2
v_call: TRBV5-6
j_call: TRBJ2-1
clone_size: -
cdr3_nt: TGTGCCAGCAGCCGTCTAGGCGGGAGAATGGATGAGCAGTTCTTC
cdr3_aa: CASSRLGGRMDEQFF

cdr3_length: 15
d_call: TRBD1
v_call: TRBV12-5
j_call: TRBJ1-1
clone_size: -
cdr3_nt: TGTGCTAGTGGTTTGGCTAGGACAGGGAAGACTGAAGCTTTCTTT
cdr3_aa: CASGLARTGKTEAFF

cdr3_length: 17
d_call: TRBD1
v_call: TRBV7-9
j_call: TRBJ1-5
clone_size: -
cdr3_nt: TGTGCCAGCAGCCGTGACAGGGGAAAGGAGCGTGGTCAGCCCCAGCATTTT
cdr3_aa: CASSRDRGKERGQPQHF

cdr3_length: 14
d_call: -
v_call: TRBV11-2
j_call: TRBJ2-7
clone_size: -
cdr3_nt: TGTGCCAGCAGCTTAGGACTACGAGCCTACGAGCAGTACTTC
cdr3_aa: CASSLGLRAYEQYF

cdr3_length: 16
d_call: TRBD1
v_call: TRBV18
j_call: TRBJ1-1
clone_size: -
cdr3_nt: TGTGCCAGCTCACCCCCCACACACAGGGGAAACACTGAAGCTTTCTTT
cdr3_aa: CASSPPTHRGNTEAFF

cdr3_length: 14
d_call: -
v_call: TRBV6-5
j_call: TRBJ2-2
clone_size: -
cdr3_nt: TGTGCCAGCAGTCACCCGAGTAACACCGGGGAGCTGTTTTTT
cdr3_aa: CASSHPSNTGELFF

cdr3_length: 12
d_call: -
v_call: TRBV2
j_call: TRBJ2-7
clone_size: -
cdr3_nt: TGTGCCAGCGGTTTGGAGGGATACGAGCAGTACTTC
cdr3_aa: CASGLEGYEQYF

cdr3_length: 11
d_call: -
v_call: TRBV30
j_call: TRBJ1-1
clone_size: few
cdr3_nt: TGTGCCTGGAGTTGGGGCGCTGAAGCTTTCTTT
cdr3_aa: CAWSWGAEAFF

cdr3_length: 14
d_call: TRBD2
v_call: TRBV29-1
j_call: TRBJ2-5
clone_size: -
cdr3_nt: TGCAGCGTTCGACGCGGGGGGGCTCTTGGTCCCCAGTACTTC
cdr3_aa: CSVRRGGALGPQYF

cdr3_length: 17
d_call: TRBD2
v_call: TRBV5-4
j_call: TRBJ2-7
clone_size: -
cdr3_nt: TGTGCCAGCAGCCCCAATAGCGGGAGAGAGAGGGACTACGAGCAGTACTTC
cdr3_aa: CASSPNSGRERDYEQYF

cdr3_length: 14
d_call: TRBD1
v_call: TRBV7-2
j_call: TRBJ2-1
clone_size: -
cdr3_nt: TGTACCACGAACCGGGACAGGGTAGACAATGAGCAGTTCTTC
cdr3_aa: CTTNRDRVDNEQFF

cdr3_length: 14
d_call: -
v_call: TRBV7-9
j_call: TRBJ2-3
clone_size: -
cdr3_nt: TGTGCCAGCAGCTCGGTCCAAGGCACAGATACGCAGTATTTT
cdr3_aa: CASSSVQGTDTQYF

cdr3_length: 18
d_call: -
v_call: TRBV7-2
j_call: TRBJ2-1
clone_size: -
cdr3_nt: TGTGCCAGCAGCTTAGCCGGGAAGGTGTCAGGTCTATACAATGAGCAGTTCTTC
cdr3_aa: CASSLAGKVSGLYNEQFF

cdr3_length: 15
d_call: TRBD1
v_call: TRBV15
j_call: TRBJ2-1
clone_size: few
cdr3_nt: TGTGCCACCGCAACCTCCGGGACAGGGAGCAATGAGCAGTTCTTC
cdr3_aa: CATATSGTGSNEQFF

cdr3_length: 14
d_call: -
v_call: TRBV11-3
j_call: TRBJ2-1
clone_size: -
cdr3_nt: TGTGCCAGCAGCCCAGGGGGGACTAGCAATGAGCAGTTCTTC
cdr3_aa: CASSPGGTSNEQFF